In this sample, the clone carrying this T cell receptor beta chain turned up a few times. The germline V and J ends were trimmed by 5 bases and 0 bases, with 14 bases remaining between them. Germline V lookup: CDR1 MNHEY, CDR2 SVGAGI. The CDR3 runs 15 residues. This entry comes from a study of beta chain features in type 1 diabetes. Every bit of the isolated RNA underwent reverse transcription, so sequencing read expressed TCRB transcripts. Profiled with immunoSEQ multiplex PCR; TCRdb holds only in-frame clones, not every one. The sample has a few hundred thousand clones; about 18% are singletons. The chain is built from TRBV6-5 and TRBJ2-7, with D possibly TRBD2 on 6 matching bases. This TCR was sampled from a young woman in good health. Specimen: naive CD4+ T cells from blood. DNA of the CDR3: TGTGCCAGCAGTCTTACGGTGGGGGGCTCCTACGAGCAGTACTTC. Translation gives CASSLTVGGSYEQYF.